Below, 5 T cell receptor beta chains from the same sample are listed, as sequenced in a study of shared clonotypes between healthy human individuals. Data came from immunoSEQ multiplex PCR; TCRdb stores just in-frame clones and leaves some out. The table lists roughly 2.4 million clones, 95% of them singletons. The sample taken for sequencing was naive CD4+ T cells sorted from blood. Subset of the sample: CD45RA+ positively selected. These receptor sequences come from a man aged 18-30 years in good health.

The V gene is TRBV6-5, the J gene TRBJ2-7, with D tentatively TRBD1 (6 bases). Germline assignment: CDR1 MNHEY and CDR2 SVGAGI. V was cut by 6 bases and J by 1 base, with 16 bases left in between. The CDR3 is made up of 15 amino acids. As DNA, the CDR3 is TGTGCCAGCAGCCGCGACAGGTCGGAATCCTACGAGCAGTACTTC. The encoded protein is CASSRDRSESYEQYF.

This chain links TRBV2 with TRBJ1-2, with D perhaps TRBD1 (5 bases). V was cut by 8 bases and J by 3 bases, with 16 bases left in between. The CDR3 covers 14 residues. Germline V gene sequence: CDR1 SNHLY, CDR2 FYNNEI. Here the CDR3 DNA reads TGTGCCAGCGGTAAAGGGGAAATGGACTATGGCTACACCTTC. Its translation is CASGKGEMDYGYTF.

V usage is TRBV5-1 and J usage is TRBJ1-3, with D perhaps TRBD1 (6 bases). V was trimmed by 5 bases and J by 4 bases, leaving 13 bases between them. The germline V gene encodes CDR1 SGHRS and CDR2 YFSETQ. The CDR3 has 14 residues. CDR3 bases: TGCGCCAGCAGGGACAGCATGCGAGGAAACACCATATATTTT. Translating gives CASRDSMRGNTIYF.

The chain joins TRBV29-1 to TRBJ2-2; TRBD2 might be the D (5 bases). The V end lost 8 bases, the J end lost 4 bases, and 11 bases lay between the germline ends. This CDR3 is built from 12 residues. Germline V gene lookup returns CDR1 SQVTM and CDR2 ANQGSEA. CDR3: CSSARGTGELFF. The CDR3, as DNA: TGCAGCTCCGCCCGGGGCACCGGGGAGCTGTTTTTT.

This sequence joins TRBV30 and TRBJ1-1; D is possibly TRBD1 (5 bases). Looked up from germline, CDR1 is GTSNPN and CDR2 is SVGIG (reference sequence). The CDR3 is 14 residues long. V gave up 0 bases and J gave up 4 bases, with 12 bases separating them. This chain's CDR3 is CAWSVTAPGTEAFF. As DNA, the CDR3 is TGTGCCTGGAGTGTGACAGCTCCGGGCACTGAAGCTTTCTTT.